This entry lists 32 T cell receptor beta chains sequenced from one sample in a study of spatial heterogeneity in lung cancer. TCRdb independently ran MiXCR on the 5' RACE reads; one entry per CDR3 protein. The sample consists of some 5,100 distinct CDR3 sequences, around 5.2% of them appearing once. As to time point: sample taken at primary tumor resection. Sample: normal lung tissue next to the tumor, taken at surgery. These receptor sequences come from a female donor with early-stage non-small cell lung cancer.

In this sample, this clonotype turned up once. Germline and junction disagree at one end, which may indicate a read error. V and J are TRBV30 and TRBJ2-2; no firm D call. Germline V gene lookup returns CDR1 GTSNPN and CDR2 SVGIG (reference sequence). The CDR3 runs 14 residues. As DNA, the CDR3 is TGTGCCTGGAGCCCCTTGTGGGTCACCTGGGAGCTGTTTTTT. Protein sequence: CAWSPLWVTWELFF.

This clonotype was detected ten times or more. In DNA form, the CDR3 reads TGTGCCATCGGCACTAGCGGACTTTCCTACGAGCAGTACTTC. The encoded protein is CAIGTSGLSYEQYF. The gene calls are TRBV10-3 and TRBJ2-7; 8 positions agree with TRBD2. Per the germline V gene, CDR1 is ENHRY and CDR2 is SYGVKD. The ends lost 8 bases at V and 1 base at J; junction bases unmatched: 7. The CDR3 length is 14 residues.

By sample share, this clonotype is medium-sized. This chain joins TRBV5-1 and TRBJ2-7; either TRBD1 or TRBD2 may fit D (5 bases each). Germline CDR1 SGHRS, CDR2 YFSETQ. The CDR3 is made up of 15 amino acids. The V end lost 1 base, the J end lost 0 bases, and 11 bases lay between the germline ends. The CDR3 reads CASSLNAGSSYEQYF. CDR3 in DNA: TGCGCCAGCAGCTTGAATGCAGGGAGCTCCTACGAGCAGTACTTC.

By sample fraction, this clonotype is medium-sized. The rearrangement links TRBV28 to TRBJ2-5, with D maybe TRBD1 (5 bases). The V end lost 3 bases, the J end lost 5 bases, and 16 bases lay between the germline ends. This CDR3 comprises 15 residues. CDR1 and CDR2 from the germline V gene are MDHEN and SYDVKM. The CDR3 loop is CASSFYRRAVETQYF. CDR3 coding DNA: TGTGCCAGCAGTTTCTACAGGCGAGCCGTCGAGACCCAGTACTTC.

This clonotype appeared many times. The chain links TRBV14 to TRBJ2-1; 11 nucleotides line up with TRBD2. CDR1 is SGHDN, CDR2 FVKESK, per germline. The CDR3 has 16 residues. Trimming took 4 bases from V and 2 from J; bases not matched to a gene: 4. The CDR3 sequence is CASSRPGLAAYNEQFF. CDR3 DNA: TGTGCCAGCAGCCGCCCGGGACTAGCGGCCTACAATGAGCAGTTCTTC.

Within the sample, this clonotype is medium-sized. This chain uses TRBV5-5 with TRBJ2-7; D could derive from TRBD1 or TRBD2 (5 bases each). Germline loops: CDR1 SGHKS, CDR2 YYEKEE (reference sequence). V was shortened by 0 bases and J by 3 bases, with 16 bases between the two germline ends. This CDR3 region has 16 residues. CDR3 region: CASSLGRDGRYYEQYF. CDR3 nucleotides: TGTGCCAGCAGCTTGGGCCGGGACGGAAGATACTACGAGCAGTACTTC. The whole variable domain, filled in from reference TRBV5-5 and TRBJ2-7, reads DAGVTQSPTHLIKTRGQQVTLRCSPISGHKSVSWYQQVLGQGPQFIFQYYEKEERGRGNFPDRFSARQFPNYSSELNVNALLLGDSALYLCASSLGRDGRYYEQYFGPGTRLTVT.

This clonotype is categorized as medium-sized. The CDR3 spells CASSFEAGLQETQYF. Written as DNA, the CDR3 is TGTGCCAGCAGCTTCGAAGCGGGACTCCAAGAGACCCAGTACTTC. The chain couples TRBV7-2 to TRBJ2-5; 7 bases align to TRBD2. This CDR3 has 15 residues. V was clipped by 3 bases and J by 1 base; unmatched bases: 5. The germline CDR1 and CDR2 sequences are SGHTA and FQGNSA.

By its share, this clonotype is medium-sized (0.01 to 0.1%). This chain connects TRBV20-1 to TRBJ2-3; tentatively, D is TRBD2 (6 bases). Trimming left V 6 bases short and J 2 bases short, with 9 bases between. Germline V gene sequence: CDR1 DFQATT, CDR2 SNEGSKA (reference sequence). The CDR3 is 12 residues long. The CDR3: CSAVAATDTQYF. The CDR3 DNA reads as TGCAGTGCAGTAGCGGCCACAGATACGCAGTATTTT.

There are many counts of this clonotype. The chain employs TRBV20-1 and TRBJ2-1; weak D call: TRBD2 (7 bases). This CDR3 has 17 residues. The V and J ends lost 0 bases and 5 bases respectively, with 20 bases between them. Germline values: CDR1 DFQATT, CDR2 SNEGSKA (reference sequence). The CDR3 reads CSARDPSRGGFNNEQFF. The CDR3 DNA is TGCAGTGCTAGAGATCCGTCAAGGGGGGGCTTCAACAATGAGCAGTTCTTC.

V and J are TRBV24-1 and TRBJ1-5; the D is unclear. CDR3 size: 15 residues. The V and J ends lost 0 bases and 6 bases respectively, with 11 bases between them. Germline assignment: CDR1 KGHDR and CDR2 SFDVKD. CDR3 bases: TGTGCCACCAGTGATTTGGGCGAAAGGCCTCAGCCCCAGCATTTT. Protein: CATSDLGERPQPQHF.

In its sample, this clonotype was seen many times. A much larger clone differs from this one at a single base, so this may be a read error. The V gene is TRBV12-3 or TRBV12-4, the J gene TRBJ1-1; TRBD1 agrees at 8 bases. This CDR3 is built from 12 residues. V trimming: 5 bases; J trimming: 7 bases; junction bases outside the gene matches: 3. The CDR3 DNA sequence: TGTGCCAGCAGTCTAGGACAGGGTGAAGCTTTCTTT. Amino acids: CASSLGQGEAFF.

In this sample, this clonotype is medium-sized. The rearrangement joins TRBV6-1 to TRBJ2-5, with 10 bases identical to TRBD1. The germline gives CDR1 MNHNS, CDR2 SASEGT. The CDR3 has 15 amino acids. The V gene end was trimmed by 6 bases and the J gene end by 5 bases; junction bases not matched to a gene: 9. CDR3 DNA sequence: TGTGCCAGCAGCACCGGGACAGGGGTTCAGGAGACCCAGTACTTC. This gives the protein CASSTGTGVQETQYF.

This clonotype was picked up many times. The chain recombines TRBV27 with TRBJ2-3; D ambiguous. Germline values: CDR1 MNHEY, CDR2 SMNVEV (reference sequence). V lost 5 bases, J lost 3 bases, and 18 bases lay in between. The CDR3 is 16 residues long. The CDR3 reads CASSLQTHVRTDTQYF. The CDR3 coding sequence is TGTGCCAGCAGTCTACAGACTCACGTACGGACAGATACGCAGTATTTT.

By sample fraction, this clonotype is medium-sized (0.01 to 0.1%). V and J are TRBV7-2 and TRBJ1-5; D not resolved. The V gene's germline CDR1 is SGHTA and CDR2 FQGNSA. This CDR3 region has 16 residues. V gave up 1 base and J gave up 2 bases, with 12 bases separating them. CDR3: CASSLVGTEGNQPQHF. CDR3 coding DNA: TGTGCCAGCAGCTTAGTGGGCACAGAGGGCAATCAGCCCCAGCATTTT.

This clonotype is classed as medium-sized. J is TRBJ1-2 and V is TRBV5-1; TRBD1 might be the D (5 bases). CDR3 size: 14 residues. Trimming shortened V by 0 bases and J by 2 bases, and 8 bases separated the two germline ends. Germline CDR1 and CDR2: SGHRS and YFSETQ. The CDR3 DNA reads TGCGCCAGCAGCTTGGTAGCAGGGAACTATGGCTACACCTTC. It translates to CASSLVAGNYGYTF.

About this clonotype: This may stem from a read error, because a much larger clone lies one nucleotide away. The chain carries TRBV20-1 and TRBJ1-2; D call uncertain. The CDR3 spans 12 residues. Germline loops: CDR1 DFQATT, CDR2 SNEGSKA (reference sequence). The CDR3 loop reads CSAPDPGSGYNF. CDR3 nucleotide sequence: TGCAGTGCCCCGGATCCGGGGAGTGGCTACAACTTC.

In its sample, this clonotype is medium-sized. This chain uses TRBV11-1 with TRBJ2-2; TRBD2 agrees at 11 bases. The CDR3 runs to 17 residues. J was trimmed by 3 bases and V by 2 bases; bases with no gene match: 5. Per the germline V gene, CDR1 is SGHAT and CDR2 is FQDESV (reference sequence). As DNA, the CDR3 is TGTGCCAGCAGCTTATTAGGACTAGCGGGCCACACCGGGGAGCTGTTTTTT. Its protein is CASSLLGLAGHTGELFF. Combining the CDR3 with reference TRBV11-1 and TRBJ2-2 gives the whole variable domain EAEVAQSPRYKITEKSQAVAFWCDPISGHATLYWYRQILGQGPELLVQFQDESVVDDSQLPKDRFSAERLKGVDSTLKIQPAELGDSAMYLCASSLLGLAGHTGELFFGEGSRLTVL.

This clonotype showed up many times. This chain links TRBV10-3 with TRBJ2-6; tentative D call: TRBD2 (5 bases). CDR1 and CDR2 (germline): ENHRY, SYGVKD. This CDR3 region has 13 residues. V gave up 11 bases and J gave up 3 bases, with 11 bases separating them. DNA of the CDR3: TGTGCCGCGTCTAGCCTTGGGGCCAACGTCCTGACTTTC. It specifies CAASSLGANVLTF.

This clonotype was detected ten times or more. The rearrangement uses TRBV5-1 and TRBJ2-7, with 11 bases fitting TRBD2. The CDR3 has 16 residues. J was trimmed by 0 bases and V by 4 bases; bases with no gene match: 6. Germline lookup yields CDR1 SGHRS and CDR2 YFSETQ. Here the CDR3 DNA reads TGCGCCAGCAGCATGGGACTAGCGGAAAGCTCCTACGAGCAGTACTTC. The encoded protein is CASSMGLAESSYEQYF. Together with reference TRBV5-1 and TRBJ2-7, the CDR3 gives the full variable domain: KAGVTQTPRYLIKTRGQQVTLSCSPISGHRSVSWYQQTPGQGLQFLFEYFSETQRNKGNFPGRFSGRQFSNSRSEMNVSTLELGDSALYLCASSMGLAESSYEQYFGPGTRLTVT.

This clonotype was counted ten times or more. V is TRBV20-1 and J is TRBJ1-1; 10 nucleotides agree with TRBD1. Germline V gene lookup returns CDR1 DFQATT and CDR2 SNEGSKA (reference sequence). After removal of 0 bases from V and 7 bases from J, the junction contained 8 bases not matched to a gene. The CDR3 sequence is 15 residues long. In DNA form, the CDR3 reads TGCAGTGCTAGAGATACTTCGGGACAGGGGAATGAAGCTTTCTTT. Residues: CSARDTSGQGNEAFF.

Turning to this clonotype: A much more abundant neighbour one base away suggests this may be a read error. The genes are TRBV28 and TRBJ1-2; D may be TRBD1 (5 bases). Germline values: CDR1 MDHEN, CDR2 SYDVKM. This CDR3 is built from 11 residues. The CDR3 is CASKGWSGYNF. As DNA, the CDR3 is TGTGCCAGCAAGGGGTGGAGCGGCTACAACTTC.

By proportion, this clonotype is medium-sized (0.01 to 0.1%). The chain carries TRBV5-1 and TRBJ1-5, with a possible D match to TRBD1 (5 bases). Trimming shortened V by 0 bases and J by 4 bases, and 11 bases separated the two germline ends. Looked up from germline, CDR1 is SGHRS and CDR2 is YFSETQ. This CDR3 has 15 amino acids. The CDR3 DNA is TGCGCCAGCAGCTTGGCCGGGACCAGTAATCAGCCCCAGCATTTT. This gives the protein CASSLAGTSNQPQHF.

This clonotype is termed medium-sized (0.01 to 0.1%). The V and J genes are TRBV18 and TRBJ2-1, with D unresolved. The CDR3 extends over 15 amino acids. In germline, CDR1 is KGHSH, CDR2 LQKENI. Trimming left V 0 bases short and J 0 bases short, with 6 bases between. DNA of the CDR3: TGTGCCAGCTCACCACCAGGAATCTCCTACAATGAGCAGTTCTTC. Translated, it gives CASSPPGISYNEQFF.

This clonotype was counted at least ten times. The rearrangement links TRBV10-3 to TRBJ2-5, with 8 positions matching TRBD1. The CDR3 is 15 residues long. With V trimmed by 6 bases and J by 1 base, 7 bases remained unmatched. Germline values: CDR1 ENHRY, CDR2 SYGVKD. CDR3 sequence (DNA): TGTGCCATCAGCAGCCCAGACAGGGGCCAAGAGACCCAGTACTTC. This encodes CAISSPDRGQETQYF.

This clonotype was recorded at least ten times. A read error may produce the germline difference seen at one junction end. V gene TRBV29-1 combines with J gene TRBJ1-4, with unresolved D. The length of the CDR3 is 11 residues. Germline V CDR1 and CDR2: SQVTM, ANQGSEA. The CDR3 loop reads CSVKEGEKLFF. CDR3 in DNA: TGCAGCGTTAAAGAGGGTGAAAAACTGTTTTTT.

About this clonotype: An end of the junction differs from the germline gene, which may be a read error. The chain has TRBV7-7 and TRBJ2-5; TRBD2 agrees at 7 bases. The CDR3 is 15 amino acids. Germline CDR1 and CDR2: SSHAT and FNYEAQ (reference sequence). This chain's CDR3 is CASSFGASGQETQYF. The CDR3 DNA reads TGTGCTAGCAGCTTTGGGGCTAGCGGCCAAGAGACCCAGTACTTC.

This clonotype was counted a few times. This chain links TRBV30 with TRBJ1-4; maybe TRBD1 (5 bases). Germline V gene sequence: CDR1 GTSNPN, CDR2 SVGIG (reference sequence). V lost 0 bases to trimming and J lost 10 bases, with 15 bases between them. The CDR3 has 14 amino acids. The chain's CDR3 is CAWSVQDRQAKLFF. In nucleotides, the CDR3 is TGTGCCTGGAGTGTACAGGACCGGCAGGCAAAACTGTTTTTT.

Relative to its sample, this clonotype is medium-sized (0.01 to 0.1%). The chain employs TRBV6-2 or TRBV6-3 and TRBJ2-7, with 10 bases identical to TRBD1. The J segment lost 2 bases and the V segment lost 10 bases, leaving 8 bases of the junction unmatched. This CDR3 has 14 amino acids. Germline values: CDR1 MNHEY, CDR2 SVGEGT. Written as DNA, the CDR3 is TGTGCCACTTCCTGGGGACAGGGGACCTACGAGCAGTACTTC. Its translation: CATSWGQGTYEQYF.

Relative to its sample, this clonotype is medium-sized. This chain uses TRBV7-9 with TRBJ2-1; 12 bases line up with TRBD1. V shed 5 bases and J 8 bases; nucleotides not matched to a gene: 19. This CDR3 has 19 residues. Germline CDR1 is SEHNR and CDR2 is FQNEAQ (reference sequence). The CDR3 sequence is CASSGGTGGVTDRRDEQFF. In nucleotides, the CDR3 is TGTGCCAGCAGCGGCGGGACAGGGGGCGTAACCGACAGGAGGGATGAGCAGTTCTTC.

V gene TRBV28 combines with J gene TRBJ2-1; 9 bases are shared with TRBD2. The CDR3 has 15 amino acids. Losses at the gene ends were 2 bases for V and 9 bases for J; bases not matched to a gene: 8. Germline V gene lookup returns CDR1 MDHEN and CDR2 SYDVKM. For the CDR3, the DNA is TGTGCCAGCAGTTTACCGGGACTAGCATTGGGTGAGCAGTTCTTC. Its protein is CASSLPGLALGEQFF.

This clonotype was detected a few times. The gene calls are TRBV12-3 or TRBV12-4 and TRBJ2-7, with unresolved D. V dropped 2 bases and J dropped 3 bases, with 5 bases sitting between them. The CDR3 sequence is 12 residues long. DNA for the CDR3: TGTGCCAGCAGTTTACCGGACTACGAGCAGTACTTC. Its protein is CASSLPDYEQYF.

V is TRBV4-1 and J is TRBJ2-7, with 9 bases that match TRBD2. The CDR3 has 17 amino acids. The V gene's germline CDR1 is MGHRA and CDR2 YSYEKL. The junction had 8 bases not matched to a gene; V was cut back by 0 bases and J by 2 bases. In DNA, the CDR3 is TGCGCCAGCAGCCAAGAACCTCCGACTAGCGGACCCTACGAGCAGTACTTC. Translating gives CASSQEPPTSGPYEQYF.